These 16 T cell receptor beta chains share one sample of origin, sequenced in a study of blood T cell repertoires in COVID-19. Generated by immunoSEQ multiplex PCR, the TCRdb table keeps only in-frame clones and is missing some. The data hold over 90,000 clones, with roughly 87% observed a single time. The specimen was peripheral blood. The origin of the receptors is a man between 50 and 59 years old in a cohort sampled during active COVID-19.

The chain combines TRBV11-2 with TRBJ1-4; 7 nucleotides line up with TRBD1. This CDR3 contains 16 residues. The germline CDR1 and CDR2 sequences are SGHAT and FQNNGV. Trimming at V came to 6 bases and at J to 3 bases, leaving 10 bases not matched to a gene. The CDR3: CASSYQGGLANEKLFF. The CDR3 bases are TGTGCCAGCAGTTATCAGGGGGGATTGGCTAATGAAAAACTGTTTTTT.

This clone was seen a few times. The rearrangement joins TRBV2 to TRBJ2-5, with 8 nucleotides matching TRBD1. CDR3 length equals 15 residues. The germline CDR1 and CDR2 sequences are SNHLY and FYNNEI. Trimming at V came to 0 bases and at J to 5 bases, leaving 5 bases not matched to a gene. CDR3 protein: CASSEARTGGETQYF. Written as DNA, the CDR3 is TGTGCCAGCAGTGAAGCGCGAACAGGGGGGGAGACCCAGTACTTC. The variable domain in full, completed from reference TRBV2 and TRBJ2-5, reads EPEVTQTPSHQVTQMGQEVILRCVPISNHLYFYWYRQILGQKVEFLVSFYNNEISEKSEIFDDQFSVERPDGSNFTLKIRSTKLEDSAMYFCASSEARTGGETQYFGPGTRLLVL.

This clone occurred a few times. The genes are TRBV4-1 and TRBJ1-4; 7 nucleotides line up with TRBD1. V shed 4 bases and J 7 bases; nucleotides not matched to a gene: 0. Germline lookup yields CDR1 MGHRA and CDR2 YSYEKL. The CDR3 is 12 amino acids. The CDR3 region is CASSRTGEKLFF. CDR3 sequence (DNA): TGCGCCAGCAGCCGGACAGGTGAAAAACTGTTTTTT.

The table lists this clone with a count of one. This chain uses TRBV19 with TRBJ2-2; a weak D match, TRBD1 (6 bases). Germline V gene lookup returns CDR1 LNHDA and CDR2 SQIVND (reference sequence). The CDR3 runs to 15 residues. The V end lost 0 bases, the J end lost 4 bases, and 9 bases lay between the germline ends. The CDR3 nucleotides read TGTGCCAGTAGTATAGATCTAGGGGGCACCGGGGAGCTGTTTTTT. The encoded protein is CASSIDLGGTGELFF.

V and J are TRBV11-2 and TRBJ1-5, with D unclear. The CDR3 totals 15 residues. The germline CDR1 and CDR2 sequences are SGHAT and FQNNGV. V was cut by 1 base and J by 3 bases, with 10 bases left in between. The CDR3 loop is CASSLGRGDNQPQHF. The CDR3 region has the DNA TGTGCCAGCAGCTTAGGGCGCGGGGACAATCAGCCCCAGCATTTT.

V usage is TRBV11-2 and J usage is TRBJ1-6, with 7 bases aligning to TRBD1. V was pared by 5 bases and J by 6 bases, with 1 base of the junction left unmatched. The CDR3 spans 13 residues. Germline assignment: CDR1 SGHAT and CDR2 FQNNGV. The CDR3 here is CASSDRANSPLHF. DNA for the CDR3: TGTGCCAGCAGCGACAGGGCTAATTCACCCCTCCACTTT. Full variable domain (rest looked up from reference TRBV11-2 and TRBJ1-6): EAGVAQSPRYKIIEKRQSVAFWCNPISGHATLYWYQQILGQGPKLLIQFQNNGVVDDSQLPKDRFSAERLKGVDSTLKIQPAKLEDSAVYLCASSDRANSPLHFGNGTRLTVT.

This clone came up once. The chain carries TRBV27 and TRBJ2-5; D perhaps matches TRBD2 (6 bases). The V gene's germline CDR1 is MNHEY and CDR2 SMNVEV (reference sequence). The CDR3 consists of 13 residues. The V gene lost 7 bases and the J gene lost 3 bases, with 12 bases spanning the gap. The CDR3 DNA sequence: TGTGCCAGCAAGGAGGGCAGCAAAGAGACCCAGTACTTC. Its translation: CASKEGSKETQYF.

The V call is TRBV5-6, the J call TRBJ2-2; D perhaps matches TRBD1 (5 bases). V was cut by 1 base and J by 5 bases, with 9 bases left in between. Germline loops: CDR1 SGHDT, CDR2 YYEEEE. The CDR3 has 14 residues. The CDR3 loop reads CASSLPGRTGELFF. Written as DNA, the CDR3 is TGTGCCAGCAGCTTGCCAGGGCGGACCGGGGAGCTGTTTTTT.

This sequence joins TRBV2 and TRBJ1-1, with D possibly TRBD1 on 5 matching bases. Germline V gene lookup returns CDR1 SNHLY and CDR2 FYNNEI. The CDR3 is 14 amino acids. Trimming shortened V by 7 bases and J by 3 bases, and 15 bases separated the two germline ends. Here the CDR3 reads CASIRGGSDTEAFF. The CDR3 nucleotides are TGTGCCAGCATAAGGGGAGGGTCGGACACTGAAGCTTTCTTT.

The chain couples TRBV18 to TRBJ1-2; perhaps TRBD1 as D (6 bases). The CDR3 spans 14 residues. Trimming shortened V by 3 bases and J by 2 bases, and 10 bases separated the two germline ends. Germline V gives CDR1 KGHSH, CDR2 LQKENI. The CDR3 spells CASSPDRMNYGYTF. The DNA of the CDR3 is TGTGCCAGCTCACCGGACAGAATGAACTATGGCTACACCTTC.

This rearrangement joins TRBV5-5 to TRBJ1-5; TRBD1 matches at 8 bases. This CDR3 is built from 15 residues. V trimming: 5 bases; J trimming: 2 bases; junction bases outside the gene matches: 6. The germline V gene encodes CDR1 SGHKS and CDR2 YYEKEE (reference sequence). The CDR3 loop reads CASSFDRGRNQPQHF. Here the CDR3 DNA reads TGTGCCAGCAGTTTCGACAGGGGCCGCAATCAGCCCCAGCATTTT. Looking up the rest from reference TRBV5-5 and TRBJ1-5 gives the full variable domain: DAGVTQSPTHLIKTRGQQVTLRCSPISGHKSVSWYQQVLGQGPQFIFQYYEKEERGRGNFPDRFSARQFPNYSSELNVNALLLGDSALYLCASSFDRGRNQPQHFGDGTRLSIL.

The rearrangement links TRBV5-4 to TRBJ2-7, with TRBD2 as a possible D gene (7 bases). Germline values: CDR1 SGHNT, CDR2 YYREEE (reference sequence). The CDR3 length is 17 residues. Trimming cost V 4 bases and J 1 base, with 21 bases left between them. Written as DNA, the CDR3 is TGTGCCAGCAGCCTTGGGGCTGGGGGGGCTAGGTCCTACGAGCAGTACTTC. The encoded protein is CASSLGAGGARSYEQYF.

V is TRBV2 and J is TRBJ1-2; the match to TRBD1 covers 7 bases. This CDR3 region has 14 residues. Per the germline V gene, CDR1 is SNHLY and CDR2 is FYNNEI. V shed 6 bases and J 7 bases; nucleotides not matched to a gene: 11. As DNA, the CDR3 is TGTGCCAGCAGGGACAGGCGGCTCGGGTTTGGCTACACCTTC. Translation: CASRDRRLGFGYTF.

This rearrangement joins TRBV5-1 to TRBJ2-2, with a possible D match to TRBD1 (6 bases). The germline V and J ends were trimmed by 4 bases and 6 bases, with 13 bases remaining between them. Germline CDR1 is SGHRS and CDR2 is YFSETQ. This CDR3 has 14 residues. CDR3 amino acids: CASSLSDSAGELFF. CDR3 nucleotide sequence: TGCGCCAGCAGCCTATCGGACAGCGCCGGGGAGCTGTTTTTT. The full variable domain, in which reference TRBV5-1 and TRBJ2-2 provide the parts outside the CDR3, is KAGVTQTPRYLIKTRGQQVTLSCSPISGHRSVSWYQQTPGQGLQFLFEYFSETQRNKGNFPGRFSGRQFSNSRSEMNVSTLELGDSALYLCASSLSDSAGELFFGEGSRLTVL.

The chain has TRBV6-2 or TRBV6-3 and TRBJ1-3, with D perhaps matching TRBD1 (6 bases). Trimming removed 6 bases at V and 2 bases at J, with 17 bases between. The CDR3 loop spans 16 amino acids. Germline assignment: CDR1 MNHEY and CDR2 SVGEGT. The CDR3 here is CASSRRGDNPGNTIYF. The CDR3 DNA reads TGTGCCAGCAGCCGACGGGGGGACAATCCTGGAAACACCATATATTTT.

The chain recombines TRBV4-3 with TRBJ1-2; D may be TRBD1 (5 bases). The germline V and J ends were trimmed by 0 bases and 3 bases, with 14 bases remaining between them. Germline V CDR1 and CDR2: LGHNA, YSLEER. The CDR3 is made up of 16 amino acids. This CDR3 is CASSQDVSGRYYGYTF. DNA for the CDR3: TGCGCCAGCAGCCAAGACGTGTCAGGGCGATACTATGGCTACACCTTC.